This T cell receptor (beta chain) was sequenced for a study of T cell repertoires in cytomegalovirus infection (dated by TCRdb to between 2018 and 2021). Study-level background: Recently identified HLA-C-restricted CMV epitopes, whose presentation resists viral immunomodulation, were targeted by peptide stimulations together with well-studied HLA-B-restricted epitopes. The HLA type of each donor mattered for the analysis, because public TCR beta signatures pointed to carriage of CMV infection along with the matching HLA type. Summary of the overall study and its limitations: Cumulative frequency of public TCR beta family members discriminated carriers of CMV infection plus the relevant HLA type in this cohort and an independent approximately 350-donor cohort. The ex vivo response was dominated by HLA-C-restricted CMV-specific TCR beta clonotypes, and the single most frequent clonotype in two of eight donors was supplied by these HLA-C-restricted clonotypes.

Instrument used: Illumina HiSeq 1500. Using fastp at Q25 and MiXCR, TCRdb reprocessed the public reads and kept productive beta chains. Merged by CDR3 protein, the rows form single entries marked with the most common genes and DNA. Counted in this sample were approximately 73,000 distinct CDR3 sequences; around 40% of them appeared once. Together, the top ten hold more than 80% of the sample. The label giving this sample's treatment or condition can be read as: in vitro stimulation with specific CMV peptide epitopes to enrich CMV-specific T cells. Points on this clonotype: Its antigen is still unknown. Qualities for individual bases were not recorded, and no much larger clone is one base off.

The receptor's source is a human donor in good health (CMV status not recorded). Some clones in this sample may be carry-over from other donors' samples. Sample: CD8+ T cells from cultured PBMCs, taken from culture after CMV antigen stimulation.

The sequenced DNA is TGTGCCAGCAGCCCCAGTGGAGGATCTGGGGCCAACGTCCTGACTTTC. This sequence encodes CASSPSGGSGANVLTF. Here the chain combines TRBV7-6 and TRBJ2-6; tentative D gene TRBD2, with 5 bases matching. The junction shows trimming of 5 bases on V and 1 base on J, plus 12 bases between the germline ends. Counted from cysteine to phenylalanine, this CDR3 has 16 amino acids. Only the CDR3 region is kept as DNA, spanning 48 bases read in frame from base 1. Sequences SGHVS (CDR1) and FNYEAQ (CDR2) are obtained from the germline V gene.